The clone carrying this TCR beta chain was detected only a few times. Its specificity is unknown. The data are from a study of human T cells and chemical hapten exposure. Study-wide background: An approximately 2 cm by approximately 2 cm inner upper arm patch received 2% DPC for sensitization. DPC (0.01%) was patch tested on the upper back and read at 6 days. Findings of the study overall: The immune response of these alopecia patients might not match healthy individuals'.

This CDR3 is 14 amino acids long. The V end lost 2 bases, the J end lost 5 bases, and 12 bases lay between the germline ends. From germline, CDR1 is LGHDT and CDR2 YNNKEL (reference sequence). Individual cDNA molecules had unique molecular identifiers attached to them by the library. MiXCR was run by TCRdb on the RACE reads, yielding one entry per CDR3 protein. The repertoire holds about 360,000 distinct CDR3 sequences, with 4.8% as singletons. Time point in this sample: patch test 1, 2 weeks after DPC sensitization. Treatment denoted: therapeutic diphenylcyclopropenone sensitization with weekly scalp DPC.

The TCR originated in a woman aged 50 to 65 with alopecia areata. Some clones in this sample may be carry-over from other donors' samples. The sample consisted of whole blood, taken in connection with sensitization to the hapten diphenylcyclopropenone (DPC). The chain combines TRBV3-1 with TRBJ2-5; D might be TRBD1 or TRBD2, each matching 6 bases. CDR3 region: CASSQKRRGETQYF. The CDR3 region has the DNA TGTGCCAGCAGCCAAAAACGGAGGGGGGAGACCCAGTACTTC.